This T cell receptor (beta chain) is drawn from a study of blood T cell repertoires in COVID-19. Overall study: Sources were T cells, B-cell-depleted T cells, or PBMCs; the material itself was cDNA or gDNA.

Original methodology: For nucleated cells, counts were estimated from reference gene primer amplification. Data came from immunoSEQ multiplex PCR; TCRdb stores just in-frame clones and leaves some out. Clone size and the V and J calls come from that table; the DNA yielded D and trimming. The table records fewer than 250,000 clones, roughly four fifths of them present only once. Germline CDR1 LNHNV, CDR2 YYDKDF (reference sequence). CDR3 length: 14 residues. V gave up 1 base and J gave up 10 bases; unmatched junction bases: 2. This clone has only one observation. Sequenced material: peripheral blood. The source of this sequence is a woman in her 70s with acute or convalescent COVID-19. This rearrangement joins TRBV15 to TRBJ1-6; 9 positions agree with TRBD1. In nucleotides, the CDR3 is TGTGCCACCAGCAGAGGGACAGGGGAGTCACCCCTCCACTTT. As protein: CATSRGTGESPLHF.